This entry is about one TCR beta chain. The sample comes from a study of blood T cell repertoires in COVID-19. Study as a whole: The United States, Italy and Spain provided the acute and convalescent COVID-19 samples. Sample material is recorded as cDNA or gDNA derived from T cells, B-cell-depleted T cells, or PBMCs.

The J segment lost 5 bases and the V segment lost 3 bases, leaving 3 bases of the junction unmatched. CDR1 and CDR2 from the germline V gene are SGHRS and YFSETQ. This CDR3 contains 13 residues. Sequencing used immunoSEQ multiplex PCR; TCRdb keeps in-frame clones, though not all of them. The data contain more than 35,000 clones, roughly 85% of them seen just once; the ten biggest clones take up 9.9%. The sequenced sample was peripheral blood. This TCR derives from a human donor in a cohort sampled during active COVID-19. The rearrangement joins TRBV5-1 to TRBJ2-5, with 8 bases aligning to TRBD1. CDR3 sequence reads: CASSSGGGETQYF. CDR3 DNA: TGCGCCAGCAGCTCAGGGGGCGGTGAGACCCAGTACTTC.